The rows below give T cell receptor beta chains drawn from one sample of a study of T cell responses to AZD1222 COVID-19 vaccine. The assay was immunoSEQ multiplex PCR, and TCRdb's table has in-frame clones only and misses some. This sample has roughly 50,000 clones; roughly 80% occur once, and the top ten carry around 7%. This sample comprised peripheral blood, obtained on day 0 of AZD1222 vaccination. These receptors all stem from an adult in good health. Each CDR3 is given with its conserved first and last residue. A D gene is named only where the DNA matches it firmly. Clone size is shown for a subset of rows, as once, few, many or a class of expanded clone.

d_gene	abundance	v_gene	j_gene	CDR3nt	CDR3aa
.	few	TRBV10-2	TRBJ1-2	TGCGCCAGCAGTGGAGTTAGGGACTATGGCTACACCTTC	CASSGVRDYGYTF
.	.	TRBV18	TRBJ2-6	TGTGCCAGCTCCCAAGTCTCTGGGGCCAACGTCCTGACTTTC	CASSQVSGANVLTF
TRBD1	.	TRBV29-1	TRBJ2-6	TGCAGCGTTCTCGACAGGGATGCCAACGTCCTGACTTTC	CSVLDRDANVLTF
TRBD1	.	TRBV6-4	TRBJ1-2	TGTGCCAGCAGTGCCTGGACAGGTTATGGCTACACCTTC	CASSAWTGYGYTF
.	.	TRBV6-2/TRBV6-3	TRBJ1-5	TGTGCCAGCAGTTACCGGGGCAACGGTCAGCCCCAGCATTTT	CASSYRGNGQPQHF
.	.	TRBV7-8	TRBJ2-7	TGTGCCAGCAGCTTAGCGCCAAGCGCGGCCTACGAGCAGTACTTC	CASSLAPSAAYEQYF
.	.	TRBV28	TRBJ1-5	TGTGCCAGCAGTTCAGGGTCGAGGGGGGACAATCAGCCCCAGCATTTT	CASSSGSRGDNQPQHF
TRBD2	once	TRBV4-1	TRBJ2-3	TGCGCCAGCAGCCATTCGACTAGCGGCAAACGGAAAAGCACAGATACGCAGTATTTT	CASSHSTSGKRKSTDTQYF
.	.	TRBV10-2	TRBJ1-3	TGCGCCAGCAGTGAGTCGGGGAGCTCTGGAAACACCATATATTTT	CASSESGSSGNTIYF
.	.	TRBV5-1	TRBJ1-4	TGCGCCAGCCGAACGGGGGCAACTAATGAAAAACTGTTTTTT	CASRTGATNEKLFF
.	.	TRBV27	TRBJ2-1	TGTGCCAGCAGAGGCCTGGGGTACAATGAGCAGTTCTTC	CASRGLGYNEQFF
.	.	TRBV7-8	TRBJ2-3	TGTGCCAGCAGCTCGACCAGTTCAGATACGCAGTATTTT	CASSSTSSDTQYF
.	.	TRBV7-9	TRBJ1-6	TGTGCCAGCAGCTTATTGGGGGGTTCGGATAATTCACCCCTCCACTTT	CASSLLGGSDNSPLHF
TRBD1	few	TRBV6-2/TRBV6-3	TRBJ2-7	TGTGCCAGCAGTTCGTCCGGGACAGGGAGGTACGAGCAGTACTTC	CASSSSGTGRYEQYF
TRBD1	.	TRBV11-2	TRBJ2-4	TGTGCCAGCAGCCAAAGGGGGCCCGCCAAAAACATTCAGTACTTC	CASSQRGPAKNIQYF
.	once	TRBV29-1	TRBJ2-1	TGCAGCGTTGAAAACGGCAGCCCCTACAATGAGCAGTTCTTC	CSVENGSPYNEQFF
TRBD1	.	TRBV6-6	TRBJ1-2	TGTGCCAGCAGTCCGAGCCTCCACCGGGACAGGGGAAATGGCTACACCTTC	CASSPSLHRDRGNGYTF
TRBD1	.	TRBV25-1	TRBJ1-6	TGTGCCAGCAGTGAATATACAGGGGAAGGTTCACCCCTCCACTTT	CASSEYTGEGSPLHF
.	.	TRBV18	TRBJ1-3	TGTGCCAGCTCTGGCTCGGGTATGGCGGGAAACACCATATATTTT	CASSGSGMAGNTIYF
.	once	TRBV5-6	TRBJ1-6	TGTGCCAGCAGCTTGGACACCCCGTATAATTCACCCCTCCACTTT	CASSLDTPYNSPLHF
TRBD2	.	TRBV28	TRBJ2-3	TGTGCCAGCAGAATAGCGGGGGGTTTTGCAGATACGCAGTATTTT	CASRIAGGFADTQYF
.	.	TRBV2	TRBJ1-5	TGTGCCAGCAGTGGAGGAGCCGGCAATCAGCCCCAGCATTTT	CASSGGAGNQPQHF
TRBD2	.	TRBV9	TRBJ2-2	TGTGCCAGCAGCGTAGCTTCTAGCGGGAGGAACACCGGGGAGCTGTTTTTT	CASSVASSGRNTGELFF
.	.	TRBV19	TRBJ1-3	TGTGCCAGTAGCCTACAGGGAGGACGGAACACCATATATTTT	CASSLQGGRNTIYF
TRBD2	.	TRBV6-5	TRBJ2-7	TGTGCCAGCGAGAGTATGGCGGGAGGCTCCTACGAGCAGTACTTC	CASESMAGGSYEQYF
.	.	TRBV11-2	TRBJ1-4	TGTGCCAGCAGCTTAGATGAGACAGCTAATGAAAAACTGTTTTTT	CASSLDETANEKLFF
.	few	TRBV5-1	TRBJ2-2	TGCGCCAGCAGCTTGGGAGACAGTAACACCGGGGAGCTGTTTTTT	CASSLGDSNTGELFF